This T cell receptor beta chain was captured in a study of cytomegalovirus exposure and HLA in healthy donors. Trimming stripped 2 bases from V and 6 bases from J, with 8 bases between. The CDR3 has 13 residues. Germline V CDR1 and CDR2: SGHAT, FQDESV (reference sequence). Amplification used 60 Vbeta primers and 13 Jbeta primers. Profiling relied on immunoSEQ multiplex PCR, and the TCRdb table lists in-frame clones only, not all of them. The sample carries about 150,000 clones, over 70% recorded once. The rearrangement joins TRBV11-1 to TRBJ1-5; D may be TRBD1 (5 bases). This clonotype originated in a young man in good health and CMV-seronegative. The sample comprised PBMCs. CDR3 sequence: CASSLSQGQPQHF. The CDR3 nucleotides read TGTGCCAGCAGCTTATCCCAGGGTCAGCCCCAGCATTTT.